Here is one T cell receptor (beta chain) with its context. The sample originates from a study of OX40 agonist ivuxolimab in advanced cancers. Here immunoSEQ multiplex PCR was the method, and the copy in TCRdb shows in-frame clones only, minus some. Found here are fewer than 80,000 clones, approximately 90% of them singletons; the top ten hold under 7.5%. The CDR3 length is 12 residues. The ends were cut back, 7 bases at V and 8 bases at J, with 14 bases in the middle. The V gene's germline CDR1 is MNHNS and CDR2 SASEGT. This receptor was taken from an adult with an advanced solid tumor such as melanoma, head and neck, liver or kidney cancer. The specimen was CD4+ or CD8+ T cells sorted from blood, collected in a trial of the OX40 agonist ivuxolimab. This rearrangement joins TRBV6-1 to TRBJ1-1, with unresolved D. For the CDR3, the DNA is TGTGCCAGCATCGACGCGATCTTGGAAGCTTTCTTT. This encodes CASIDAILEAFF.